The text below deals with one T cell receptor beta chain. Its matching antigen is unknown. This sample stems from a study of regulatory T cells in long-lasting Graves disease. The study's findings and limits: Newly diagnosed disease favored TRBV20-1 and TRBJ2-1 over persistent disease.

Relying on iRepertoire HTBI primers and Arm-PCR of CDR3 regions, the team built TCR beta libraries. TCRdb fed the multiplex PCR reads into MiXCR, producing one record per CDR3 protein. The sample has about 470,000 distinct CDR3 sequences; about 20% are singletons. Stated time point: persistent/refractory GD, antithyroid drugs over 5 years with positive TRAb. PBMC RNA served as the TCR library source. Graves' disease diagnosis followed American Thyroid Association guidelines. This CDR3 is built from 19 residues. V was cut by 2 bases and J by 4 bases, with 24 bases left in between. Germline lookup yields CDR1 MNHEY and CDR2 SVGEGT.

This specimen was peripheral blood mononuclear cells (PBMCs), taken when the disease was refractory, from a patient treated with antithyroid drugs. The sequence was collected from a female donor with Graves disease. The V and J genes are TRBV6-2 or TRBV6-3 and TRBJ1-3; D perhaps matches TRBD1 (5 bases). The CDR3 DNA sequence: TGTGCCAGCAGTTACCAGCTCCGCCTCGAAAGGGGAAGAGGAAACACCATATATTTT. Translation: CASSYQLRLERGRGNTIYF.